This passage covers 32 T cell receptor beta chains from one sample sequenced in a study of radiotherapy plus CTLA-4 blockade in lung cancer. Profiled with immunoSEQ multiplex PCR; TCRdb holds only in-frame clones, not every one. The repertoire consists of about 84,000 clones, with 72% occurring once and the leading ten covering around 15%. Sequencing used peripheral blood, obtained from a patient treated with radiotherapy plus ipilimumab. The receptor set was obtained from a human donor with non-small cell lung cancer that progressed on radiotherapy plus ipilimumab.

The CDR3 DNA follows: TGTGCCAGCAGTCCGACAGGGTCGAACTATGGCTACACCTTC. Translation: CASSPTGSNYGYTF. The chain links TRBV6-1 to TRBJ1-2; 7 positions agree with TRBD1. Looked up from germline, CDR1 is MNHNS and CDR2 is SASEGT. The CDR3 is made up of 14 amino acids. V shed 5 bases, J shed 2 bases, and the junction held 5 bases outside the gene matches.

The V and J genes are TRBV28 and TRBJ2-7; 7 bases are a match to TRBD1. The CDR3 has 16 residues. Germline V gene lookup returns CDR1 MDHEN and CDR2 SYDVKM. V lost 8 bases, J lost 3 bases, and 16 bases stayed unmatched. As DNA, the CDR3 is TGTGCCAGCCTCCCGGACAGGCGGTCGATCAACTACGAGCAGTACTTC. As protein: CASLPDRRSINYEQYF.

The chain couples TRBV11-2 to TRBJ2-5, with unresolved D. Germline CDR1 is SGHAT and CDR2 is FQNNGV. This CDR3 region has 11 residues. Trimming removed 6 bases at V and 5 bases at J, with 7 bases between. The CDR3 nucleotides are TGTGCCAGCAGGGCTGGGGAGACCCAGTACTTC. This codes for CASRAGETQYF. Combining the CDR3 with reference TRBV11-2 and TRBJ2-5 gives the whole variable domain EAGVAQSPRYKIIEKRQSVAFWCNPISGHATLYWYQQILGQGPKLLIQFQNNGVVDDSQLPKDRFSAERLKGVDSTLKIQPAKLEDSAVYLCASRAGETQYFGPGTRLLVL.

Comments on this clone: Relative to the germline gene, one junction end is altered; a read error may explain this. The chain combines TRBV7-2 with TRBJ2-7, with D tentatively TRBD1 or TRBD2 (5 bases each). The germline V gene has CDR1 SGHTA and CDR2 FQGNSA. This CDR3 is 15 amino acids long. In DNA, the CDR3 is TGTGCCAGCGGCTTTGGGGACCGAGGGCCCTACGAGCAGTACTTC. As protein: CASGFGDRGPYEQYF. Full variable domain (outside the CDR3, taken from reference TRBV7-2 and TRBJ2-7): GAGVSQSPSNKVTEKGKDVELRCDPISGHTALYWYRQSLGQGLEFLIYFQGNSAPDKSGLPSDRFSAERTGGSVSTLTIQRTQQEDSAVYLCASGFGDRGPYEQYFGPGTRLTVT.

This clone was picked up one time. The rearrangement uses TRBV19 and TRBJ1-2, with a possible D match to TRBD1 (6 bases). Trimming stripped 6 bases from V and 7 bases from J, with 15 bases between. CDR3 length: 13 amino acids. CDR1 and CDR2 from the germline V gene are LNHDA and SQIVND (reference sequence). The CDR3 DNA follows: TGTGCCAGTAGACGGGGGCAGACGGGTGGCTACACCTTC. This codes for CASRRGQTGGYTF.

This clone was seen more than once but under ten times. The chain links TRBV5-8 to TRBJ2-6, with 7 nucleotides matching TRBD1. Germline V gene data show CDR1 as SGHTS and CDR2 as YDEGEE. CDR3 length: 19 residues. Trimming took 4 bases from V and 0 from J; bases not matched to a gene: 13. The CDR3 loop reads CASSPVRGFHPSGANVLTF. The CDR3, as DNA: TGTGCCAGCAGCCCCGTCAGGGGGTTCCATCCCTCTGGGGCCAACGTCCTGACTTTC.

The chain links TRBV30 to TRBJ2-3, with D perhaps matching TRBD2 (7 bases). With 6 bases removed from V and 0 bases from J, the gap between germline ends came to 10 bases. The CDR3 extends over 13 amino acids. Germline CDR1 reads GTSNPN; CDR2 reads SVGIG (reference sequence). The CDR3 nucleotides read TGTGCCTGCGCGGGGGCAAGCACAGATACGCAGTATTTT. Amino acid sequence: CACAGASTDTQYF.

The gene calls are TRBV6-4 and TRBJ1-2; 9 nucleotides agree with TRBD1. The CDR3 has 14 residues. V gave up 2 bases and J gave up 7 bases; unmatched junction bases: 5. Germline values: CDR1 MRHNA, CDR2 SNTAGT. In DNA form, the CDR3 reads TGTGCCAGCAGTGACACAGACAGGGGGACTGGCTACACCTTC. Its translation is CASSDTDRGTGYTF.

The chain carries TRBV7-2 and TRBJ1-5; 10 bases map to TRBD1. The CDR3 is 15 amino acids. Germline V gene sequence: CDR1 SGHTA, CDR2 FQGNSA. V gave up 4 bases and J gave up 0 bases; unmatched junction bases: 0. The CDR3 reads CASSWTGGSNQPQHF. In DNA form, the CDR3 reads TGTGCCAGCAGCTGGACAGGGGGTAGCAATCAGCCCCAGCATTTT. Supplemented by reference TRBV7-2 and TRBJ1-5, the full variable domain reads GAGVSQSPSNKVTEKGKDVELRCDPISGHTALYWYRQSLGQGLEFLIYFQGNSAPDKSGLPSDRFSAERTGGSVSTLTIQRTQQEDSAVYLCASSWTGGSNQPQHFGDGTRLSIL.

The chain couples TRBV28 to TRBJ1-1; D remains ambiguous. V gave up 6 bases and J gave up 3 bases, with 14 bases separating them. The CDR3 covers 14 residues. Germline lookup yields CDR1 MDHEN and CDR2 SYDVKM. CDR3 in amino acids: CASRGSGSHTEAFF. The CDR3 nucleotides read TGTGCCAGCAGGGGTAGCGGATCTCACACTGAAGCTTTCTTT.

The chain combines TRBV28 with TRBJ1-5; D may be TRBD1 (5 bases). Germline V gene data show CDR1 as MDHEN and CDR2 as SYDVKM. Trimming removed 6 bases at V and 1 base at J, with 16 bases between. The CDR3 contains 16 residues. In DNA, the CDR3 is TGTGCCAGCAGCCGTCCCGGGGGGTCGAGCAATCAGCCCCAGCATTTT. Protein sequence: CASSRPGGSSNQPQHF.

V and J are TRBV7-2 and TRBJ1-1; the match to TRBD1 covers 7 bases. V shed 3 bases and J 8 bases; nucleotides not matched to a gene: 3. The CDR3 sequence is 12 residues long. Germline assignment: CDR1 SGHTA and CDR2 FQGNSA. CDR3 sequence: CASSFNRGEAFF. CDR3 DNA: TGTGCCAGCAGCTTCAACAGGGGCGAAGCTTTCTTT.

The rearrangement uses TRBV5-8 and TRBJ1-2; D not certain. Germline V gene lookup returns CDR1 SGHTS and CDR2 YDEGEE. This CDR3 spans 14 amino acids. Trimming took off 9 bases at V and 3 bases at J, with 18 bases between the two ends. This CDR3 reads CANHLKSLDYGYTF. DNA for the CDR3: TGTGCCAACCACCTGAAAAGTTTGGACTATGGCTACACCTTC.

The rearrangement links TRBV11-2 to TRBJ1-6; tentative D call: TRBD1 (5 bases). Germline assignment: CDR1 SGHAT and CDR2 FQNNGV. This CDR3 is 15 amino acids long. Trimming pared 1 base from V and 5 bases from J, leaving 9 bases between. CDR3 residues: CASSLGGVNNSPLHF. The DNA of the CDR3 is TGTGCCAGCAGCTTAGGAGGGGTCAATAATTCACCCCTCCACTTT.

This clone came up once. The chain has TRBV11-2 and TRBJ1-2; D is unresolved. The germline CDR1 and CDR2 sequences are SGHAT and FQNNGV. The V end was cut by 1 base, the J end by 4 bases, with 10 bases between. The CDR3 is 14 residues long. CDR3 nucleotides: TGTGCCAGCAGCTTAGGCACGGTTGGCTATGGCTACACCTTC. Protein product: CASSLGTVGYGYTF.

This sequence joins TRBV27 and TRBJ1-5; D is perhaps TRBD1 (5 bases). CDR3 length equals 17 residues. Per germline, CDR1 MNHEY and CDR2 SMNVEV (reference sequence). Trimming stripped 1 base from V and 5 bases from J, with 18 bases between. For the CDR3, the DNA is TGTGCCAGCAGTTTATATCGGGGACTTGTAGAAGATCAGCCCCAGCATTTT. Translating gives CASSLYRGLVEDQPQHF.

The rearrangement links TRBV14 to TRBJ2-3, with 9 bases that match TRBD2. This CDR3 has 17 residues. With 0 bases clipped from V and 3 bases from J, the junction kept 7 bases outside the gene matches. Germline-derived CDR1 and CDR2 are SGHDN and FVKESK. The CDR3 loop reads CASSQDAGLAMTDTQYF. CDR3 sequence (DNA): TGTGCCAGCAGCCAAGATGCAGGACTAGCGATGACAGATACGCAGTATTTT.

The rearrangement uses TRBV27 and TRBJ2-7, with 10 bases that match TRBD2. This CDR3 has 14 amino acids. Trimming cost V 3 bases and J 7 bases; bases outside gene matches: 6. Per germline, CDR1 MNHEY and CDR2 SMNVEV (reference sequence). CDR3 amino acids: CASSFTSGVYEQYF. DNA of the CDR3: TGTGCCAGCAGTTTTACTAGCGGGGTTTATGAGCAGTACTTC.

This clone was counted a single time. The J gene is TRBJ2-3, the V gene TRBV6-5; 7 nucleotides match TRBD2. The V segment lost 5 bases and the J segment 5 bases; nucleotides outside the gene matches: 10. The germline gives CDR1 MNHEY, CDR2 SVGAGI. The CDR3 spans 15 residues. CDR3 DNA sequence: TGTGCCAGCAGTCTTTCCGGGACTACAGGAGATACGCAGTATTTT. It translates to CASSLSGTTGDTQYF.

The chain links TRBV7-3 to TRBJ2-3; 7 bases fit TRBD1. The germline V gene has CDR1 SGHTA and CDR2 FQGTGA. V was clipped by 5 bases and J by 5 bases; unmatched bases: 7. CDR3 length: 14 amino acids. The CDR3 reads CASSRTGDGDTQYF. The CDR3, as DNA: TGTGCCAGCAGCCGAACAGGGGATGGAGATACGCAGTATTTT.

The count of this clone is one. The V and J genes are TRBV18 and TRBJ1-1, with TRBD1 identical over 10 bases. V trimming: 3 bases; J trimming: 6 bases; junction bases outside the gene matches: 10. The germline gives CDR1 KGHSH, CDR2 LQKENI. The CDR3 sequence is 16 residues long. The CDR3 coding sequence is TGTGCCAGCTCACCGACGGGACAGGGGTTGTCAGCTGAAGCTTTCTTT. This translates into CASSPTGQGLSAEAFF.

This chain connects TRBV25-1 to TRBJ2-1; perhaps TRBD2 as D (7 bases). The V gene lost 7 bases and the J gene lost 7 bases, with 14 bases spanning the gap. The CDR3 covers 13 residues. Germline values: CDR1 MGHDK, CDR2 SYGVNS. The CDR3 DNA follows: TGTGCCAGCACCAAGGGAGGGGGAAATGAGCAGTTCTTC. Translation: CASTKGGGNEQFF. The full variable domain, with the rest looked up from reference TRBV25-1 and TRBJ2-1, is EADIYQTPRYLVIGTGKKITLECSQTMGHDKMYWYQQDPGMELHLIHYSYGVNSTEKGDLSSESTVSRIRTEHFPLTLESARPSHTSQYLCASTKGGGNEQFFGPGTRLTVL.

The rearrangement uses TRBV2 and TRBJ2-7; 7 nucleotides align to TRBD1. The CDR3 spans 15 residues. After removal of 5 bases from V and 5 bases from J, the junction contained 12 bases not matched to a gene. CDR1 and CDR2 from the germline V gene are SNHLY and FYNNEI. The CDR3 DNA follows: TGTGCCAGCAGTTACCGCCGGGACAGCCTACACGAGCAGTACTTC. Translation gives CASSYRRDSLHEQYF.

This clone was counted a single time. This sequence joins TRBV15 and TRBJ2-1; 8 positions match TRBD2. The J segment lost 7 bases and the V segment lost 0 bases, leaving 5 bases of the junction unmatched. The CDR3 totals 15 residues. CDR1 and CDR2 from the germline V gene are LNHNV and YYDKDF (reference sequence). The CDR3 DNA reads TGTGCCACCAGCAGAGATCTTAGCGGGAATAATGAGCAGTTCTTC. Translating it yields CATSRDLSGNNEQFF.

This clone was seen only once. V gene TRBV2 combines with J gene TRBJ1-5; unclear D gene. This CDR3 spans 13 amino acids. Trimming cost V 6 bases and J 2 bases, with 8 bases left between them. The germline V gene encodes CDR1 SNHLY and CDR2 FYNNEI. Here the CDR3 DNA reads TGTGCCAGCAGGGGCTGGGGCAATCAGCCCCAGCATTTT. Its translation is CASRGWGNQPQHF. Full variable domain (outside the CDR3, taken from reference TRBV2 and TRBJ1-5): EPEVTQTPSHQVTQMGQEVILRCVPISNHLYFYWYRQILGQKVEFLVSFYNNEISEKSEIFDDQFSVERPDGSNFTLKIRSTKLEDSAMYFCASRGWGNQPQHFGDGTRLSIL.

The CDR3 reads CASSPLGLEQYF. CDR3 DNA: TGTGCCAGCAGCCCACTGGGGTTGGAGCAGTACTTC. The rearrangement joins TRBV7-9 to TRBJ2-7; D is unclear. The V and J ends lost 5 bases and 7 bases respectively, with 12 bases between them. CDR1 and CDR2 from the germline V gene are SEHNR and FQNEAQ (reference sequence). This CDR3 is 12 amino acids long. Full variable domain (outside the CDR3, taken from reference TRBV7-9 and TRBJ2-7): DTGVSQNPRHKITKRGQNVTFRCDPISEHNRLYWYRQTLGQGPEFLTYFQNEAQLEKSRLLSDRFSAERPKGSFSTLEIQRTEQGDSAMYLCASSPLGLEQYFGPGTRLTVT.

The sample holds one count of this clone. The chain combines TRBV7-9 with TRBJ2-1; TRBD2 matches 8 bases. The V gene end was trimmed by 7 bases and the J gene end by 3 bases; junction bases not matched to a gene: 8. This CDR3 is 15 amino acids long. Looked up from germline, CDR1 is SEHNR and CDR2 is FQNEAQ (reference sequence). The CDR3 DNA follows: TGTGCCAGCACCGAATTAGCGGGGAGCTACAATGAGCAGTTCTTC. It translates to CASTELAGSYNEQFF. Full variable domain (outside the CDR3, taken from reference TRBV7-9 and TRBJ2-1): DTGVSQNPRHKITKRGQNVTFRCDPISEHNRLYWYRQTLGQGPEFLTYFQNEAQLEKSRLLSDRFSAERPKGSFSTLEIQRTEQGDSAMYLCASTELAGSYNEQFFGPGTRLTVL.

In its sample, this clone was seen a few times. The chain is built from TRBV7-8 and TRBJ2-7; 10 bases map to TRBD2. The junction had 8 bases not matched to a gene; V was cut back by 4 bases and J by 5 bases. The V gene's germline CDR1 is SGHVS and CDR2 FQNEAQ. The CDR3 runs to 15 residues. The CDR3 DNA follows: TGTGCCAGCAGCTCCGCGGGGCTAGCGGGAGACGAGCAGTACTTC. Protein: CASSSAGLAGDEQYF.

The chain employs TRBV28 and TRBJ2-7, with D perhaps TRBD2 (5 bases). Germline CDR1 is MDHEN and CDR2 is SYDVKM. V shed 8 bases and J shed 4 bases, with 15 bases lying between them. This CDR3 spans 13 amino acids. The CDR3: CASSSPGLYEQYF. CDR3 DNA: TGTGCCAGCTCTAGCCCGGGCTTATACGAGCAGTACTTC.

The chain combines TRBV7-6 with TRBJ2-1; 8 bases match TRBD2. Germline V CDR1 and CDR2: SGHVS, FNYEAQ. This CDR3 is 15 amino acids long. J lost 6 bases, V lost 4 bases, and 8 bases had no gene match. The CDR3 region is CASSSGTSISNEQFF. For the CDR3, the DNA is TGTGCCAGCAGCTCAGGGACTAGTATAAGCAATGAGCAGTTCTTC.

This chain uses TRBV7-9 with TRBJ1-2; D gene unclear. Germline V lookup: CDR1 SEHNR, CDR2 FQNEAQ (reference sequence). The CDR3 length is 14 residues. Trimming removed 5 bases at V and 4 bases at J, with 14 bases between. CDR3 sequence: CASSLVQAPYGYTF. In DNA, the CDR3 is TGTGCCAGCAGCCTGGTTCAGGCCCCCTATGGCTACACCTTC.

The rearrangement uses TRBV29-1 and TRBJ2-7; possibly TRBD1 or TRBD2 for D (6 bases each). The ends were cut back, 5 bases at V and 6 bases at J, with 17 bases in the middle. The CDR3 is 13 residues long. Germline V gene sequence: CDR1 SQVTM, CDR2 ANQGSEA. The CDR3 region is CSVIALGGGEQYF. Here the CDR3 DNA reads TGCAGCGTTATAGCCTTGGGGGGCGGCGAGCAGTACTTC.